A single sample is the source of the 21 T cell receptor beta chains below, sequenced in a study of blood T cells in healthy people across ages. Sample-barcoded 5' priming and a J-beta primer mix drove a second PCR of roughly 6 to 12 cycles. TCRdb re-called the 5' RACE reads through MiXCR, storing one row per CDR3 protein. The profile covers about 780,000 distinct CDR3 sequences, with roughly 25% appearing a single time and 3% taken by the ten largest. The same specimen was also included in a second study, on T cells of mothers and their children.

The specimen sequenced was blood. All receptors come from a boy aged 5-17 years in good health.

CDR3 nucleotide sequence: TGTGCCAGCAGTTATGGGAAAGGCTACACCTTC. The encoded protein is CASSYGKGYTF. This chain links TRBV12-3 or TRBV12-4 with TRBJ1-2; D gene unclear. Trimming removed 4 bases at V and 8 bases at J, with 8 bases between. There are 11 residues in the CDR3.

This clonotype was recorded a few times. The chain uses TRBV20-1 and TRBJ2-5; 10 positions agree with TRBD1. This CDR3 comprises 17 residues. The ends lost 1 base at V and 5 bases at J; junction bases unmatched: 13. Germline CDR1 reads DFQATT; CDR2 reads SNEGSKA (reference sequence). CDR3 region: CSARGGGTGVTWETQYF. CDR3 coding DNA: TGCAGTGCTAGAGGCGGGGGGACAGGGGTAACCTGGGAGACCCAGTACTTC.

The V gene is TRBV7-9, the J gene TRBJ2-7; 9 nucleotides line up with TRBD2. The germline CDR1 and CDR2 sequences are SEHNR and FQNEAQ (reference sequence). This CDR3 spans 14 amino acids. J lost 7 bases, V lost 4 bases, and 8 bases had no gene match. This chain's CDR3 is CASSYGTSNGEQYF. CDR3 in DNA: TGTGCCAGCAGCTACGGGACTAGCAACGGGGAGCAGTACTTC.

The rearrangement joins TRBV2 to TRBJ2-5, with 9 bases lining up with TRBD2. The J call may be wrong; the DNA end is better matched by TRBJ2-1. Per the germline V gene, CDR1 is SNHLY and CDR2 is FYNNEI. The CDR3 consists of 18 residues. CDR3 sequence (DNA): TGTGCCAGCAGTGAATGGCTAGCGGGGTTAGCCTTCCCGGCCGAGCAGTTCTTC. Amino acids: CASSEWLAGLAFPAEQFF.

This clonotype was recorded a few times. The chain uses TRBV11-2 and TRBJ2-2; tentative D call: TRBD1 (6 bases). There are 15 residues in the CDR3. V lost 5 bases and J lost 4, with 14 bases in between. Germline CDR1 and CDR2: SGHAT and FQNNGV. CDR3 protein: CASSRGHSGTGELFF. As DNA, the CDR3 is TGTGCCAGCAGCCGGGGACACTCGGGCACCGGGGAGCTGTTTTTT. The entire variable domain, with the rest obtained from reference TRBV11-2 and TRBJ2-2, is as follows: EAGVAQSPRYKIIEKRQSVAFWCNPISGHATLYWYQQILGQGPKLLIQFQNNGVVDDSQLPKDRFSAERLKGVDSTLKIQPAKLEDSAVYLCASSRGHSGTGELFFGEGSRLTVL.

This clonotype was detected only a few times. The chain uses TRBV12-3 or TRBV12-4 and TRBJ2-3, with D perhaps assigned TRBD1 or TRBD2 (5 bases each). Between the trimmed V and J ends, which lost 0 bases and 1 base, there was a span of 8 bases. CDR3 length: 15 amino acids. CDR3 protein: CASSLAGTGTDTQYF. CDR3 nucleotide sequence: TGTGCCAGCAGTTTAGCTGGGACGGGCACAGATACGCAGTATTTT.

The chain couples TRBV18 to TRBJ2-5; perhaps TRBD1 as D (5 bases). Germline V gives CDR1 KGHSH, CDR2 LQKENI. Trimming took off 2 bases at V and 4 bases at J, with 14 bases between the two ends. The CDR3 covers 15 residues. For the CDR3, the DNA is TGTGCCAGCTCACCAATAGCAGGGAAAAGAGAGACCCAGTACTTC. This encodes CASSPIAGKRETQYF.

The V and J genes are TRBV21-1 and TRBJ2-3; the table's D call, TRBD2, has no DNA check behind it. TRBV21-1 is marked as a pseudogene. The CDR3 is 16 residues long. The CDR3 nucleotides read TGTGCCAGCAGTTCCTGCGGGGATGGAGGCACAGATACGCAGTATTTT. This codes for CASSSCGDGGTDTQYF.

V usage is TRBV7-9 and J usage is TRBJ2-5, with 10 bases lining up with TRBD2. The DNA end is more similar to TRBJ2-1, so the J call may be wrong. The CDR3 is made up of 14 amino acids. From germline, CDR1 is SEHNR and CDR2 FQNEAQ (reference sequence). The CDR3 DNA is TGTGCCAGCAGGGGTCTAGCGGGGGATAATGAGCAGTTCTTC. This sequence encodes CASRGLAGDNEQFF.

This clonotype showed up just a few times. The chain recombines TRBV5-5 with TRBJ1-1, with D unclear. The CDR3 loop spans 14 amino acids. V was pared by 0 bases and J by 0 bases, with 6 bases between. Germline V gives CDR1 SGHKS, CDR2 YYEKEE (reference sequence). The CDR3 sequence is CASSLVGLNTEAFF. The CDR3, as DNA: TGTGCCAGCAGCTTGGTGGGTCTGAACACTGAAGCTTTCTTT.

The CDR3 sequence is CASSLLDRFTGELFF. CDR3 in DNA: TGTGCCAGCAGTTTATTAGACAGGTTCACCGGGGAGCTGTTTTTT. The rearrangement joins TRBV28 to TRBJ2-2, with a tentative D call TRBD1 (6 bases). The length of the CDR3 is 15 residues. Deletions cut 1 base from V and 4 bases from J, with 10 bases between. Per germline, CDR1 MDHEN and CDR2 SYDVKM.

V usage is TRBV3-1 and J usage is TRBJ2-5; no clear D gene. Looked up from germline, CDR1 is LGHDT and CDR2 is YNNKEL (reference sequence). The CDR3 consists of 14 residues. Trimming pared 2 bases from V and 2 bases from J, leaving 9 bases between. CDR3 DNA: TGTGCCAGCAGCCAACCCCCCGAACAAGAGACCCAGTACTTC. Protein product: CASSQPPEQETQYF.

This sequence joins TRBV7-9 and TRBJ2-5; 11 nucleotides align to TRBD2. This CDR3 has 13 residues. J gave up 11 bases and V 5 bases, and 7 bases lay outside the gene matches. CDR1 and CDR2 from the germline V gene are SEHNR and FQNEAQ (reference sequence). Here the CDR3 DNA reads TGTGCCAGCAGCCGAATGGGACTAGCGGAGCAGTACTTC. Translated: CASSRMGLAEQYF.

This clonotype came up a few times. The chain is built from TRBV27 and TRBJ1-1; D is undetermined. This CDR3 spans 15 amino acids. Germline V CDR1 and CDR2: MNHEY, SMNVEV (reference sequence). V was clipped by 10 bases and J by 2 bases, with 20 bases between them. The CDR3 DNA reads TGTGCCACCCCTTACGGAAATAGAGGAAACACTGAAGCTTTCTTT. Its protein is CATPYGNRGNTEAFF.

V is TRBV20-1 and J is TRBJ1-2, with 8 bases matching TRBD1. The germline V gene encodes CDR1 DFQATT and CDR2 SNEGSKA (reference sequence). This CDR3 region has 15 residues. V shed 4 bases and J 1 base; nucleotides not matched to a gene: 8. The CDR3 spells CSAMDRDPFNYGYTF. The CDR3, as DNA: TGCAGTGCTATGGACAGGGACCCTTTTAACTATGGCTACACCTTC.

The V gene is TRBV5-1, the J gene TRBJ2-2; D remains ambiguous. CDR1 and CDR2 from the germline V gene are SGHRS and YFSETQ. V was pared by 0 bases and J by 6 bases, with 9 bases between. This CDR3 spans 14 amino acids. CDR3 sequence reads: CASSLDGRAGELFF. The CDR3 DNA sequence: TGCGCCAGCAGCTTGGACGGAAGGGCCGGGGAGCTGTTTTTT. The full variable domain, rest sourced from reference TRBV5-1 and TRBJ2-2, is KAGVTQTPRYLIKTRGQQVTLSCSPISGHRSVSWYQQTPGQGLQFLFEYFSETQRNKGNFPGRFSGRQFSNSRSEMNVSTLELGDSALYLCASSLDGRAGELFFGEGSRLTVL.

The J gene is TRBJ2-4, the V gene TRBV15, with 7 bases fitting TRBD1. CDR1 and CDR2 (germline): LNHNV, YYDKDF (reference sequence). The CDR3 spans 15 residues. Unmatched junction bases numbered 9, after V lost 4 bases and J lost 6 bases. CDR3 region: CATSTTTGVGNIQYF. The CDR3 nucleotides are TGTGCCACCAGCACCACTACAGGGGTGGGAAACATTCAGTACTTC.

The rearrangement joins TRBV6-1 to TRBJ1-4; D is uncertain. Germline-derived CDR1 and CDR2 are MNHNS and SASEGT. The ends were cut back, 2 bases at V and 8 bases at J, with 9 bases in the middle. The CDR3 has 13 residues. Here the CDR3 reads CASSELGEEKLFF. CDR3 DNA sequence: TGTGCCAGCAGTGAATTAGGAGAGGAAAAACTGTTTTTT.

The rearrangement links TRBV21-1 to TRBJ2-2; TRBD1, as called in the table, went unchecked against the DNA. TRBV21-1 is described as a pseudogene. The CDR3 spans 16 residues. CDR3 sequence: CASSSDRTYPHGELFF. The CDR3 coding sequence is TGTGCCAGCAGCTCTGATCGGACATATCCTCACGGGGAGCTGTTTTTT.

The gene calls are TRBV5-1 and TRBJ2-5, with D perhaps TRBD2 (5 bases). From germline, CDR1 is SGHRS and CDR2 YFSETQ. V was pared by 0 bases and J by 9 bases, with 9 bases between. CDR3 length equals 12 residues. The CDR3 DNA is TGCGCCAGCAGCTTGGAAACCGGGGCCCAGTACTTC. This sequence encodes CASSLETGAQYF. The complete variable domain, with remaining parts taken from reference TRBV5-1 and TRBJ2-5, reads KAGVTQTPRYLIKTRGQQVTLSCSPISGHRSVSWYQQTPGQGLQFLFEYFSETQRNKGNFPGRFSGRQFSNSRSEMNVSTLELGDSALYLCASSLETGAQYFGPGTRLLVL.

The CDR3 is CASSSPGGGYTDTQYF. The DNA for the CDR3 is TGTGCCAGCAGTTCCCCAGGGGGGGGATACACAGATACGCAGTATTTT. The rearrangement joins TRBV28 to TRBJ2-3; D possibly matches TRBD1 or TRBD2 (7 bases each). CDR3 length: 16 residues. Germline loops: CDR1 MDHEN, CDR2 SYDVKM. Trimming shortened V by 4 bases and J by 2 bases, and 16 bases separated the two germline ends.